This T cell receptor beta chain was profiled in a study of cytomegalovirus exposure and HLA in healthy donors. Overall study context: A subsequent analysis reported that the 120 or so validation repertoires were produced on the same platform that had also been used for the 500 to 700 first-cohort repertoires. Study observations and caveats: Rarity marked most TCR sequences, yet some public TCRs occurred in many donors. In vitro, a few CMV-associated chains proved specific for CMV antigens. Reported results showed that the classifier diagnosed cytomegalovirus status with high specificity and sensitivity.

The germline gives CDR1 MNHEY, CDR2 SMNVEV (reference sequence). The CDR3 covers 13 residues. The junction had 8 bases not matched to a gene; V was cut back by 8 bases and J by 7 bases. Measured with immunoSEQ multiplex PCR; TCRdb has only the in-frame clones, and not every one. Among about 130,000 clones listed, roughly 91% were seen once. On this clone itself: The antigen remains undetermined.

The rearrangement joins TRBV27 to TRBJ2-7, with 10 nucleotides matching TRBD1. The clonotype originates from a young man in good health and CMV-seronegative. Sequencing was carried out using PBMCs. The chain's CDR3 is CASGGQGLGEQYF. DNA for the CDR3: TGTGCCAGCGGGGGACAGGGGTTGGGGGAGCAGTACTTC.